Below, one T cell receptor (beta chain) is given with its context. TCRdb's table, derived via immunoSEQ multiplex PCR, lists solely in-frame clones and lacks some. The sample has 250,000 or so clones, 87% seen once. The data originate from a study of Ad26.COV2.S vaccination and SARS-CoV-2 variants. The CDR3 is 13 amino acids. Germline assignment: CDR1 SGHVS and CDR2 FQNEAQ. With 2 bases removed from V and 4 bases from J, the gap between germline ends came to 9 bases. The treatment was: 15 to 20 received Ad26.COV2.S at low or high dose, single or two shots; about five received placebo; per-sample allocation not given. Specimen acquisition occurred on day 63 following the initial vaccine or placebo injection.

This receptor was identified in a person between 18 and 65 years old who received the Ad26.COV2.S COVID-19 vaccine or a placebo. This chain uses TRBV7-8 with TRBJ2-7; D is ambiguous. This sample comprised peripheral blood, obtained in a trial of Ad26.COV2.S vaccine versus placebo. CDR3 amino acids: CASSLSPRYEQYV. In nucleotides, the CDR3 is TGTGCCAGCAGCTTATCCCCTCGTTACGAGCAGTACGTC.